This TCR beta chain emerged from a study of cytomegalovirus exposure and HLA in healthy donors. Germline trimming cut 3 bases from V and 2 bases from J; bases unmatched to any gene: 0. From germline, CDR1 is MNHEY and CDR2 SMNVEV (reference sequence). CDR3 size: 13 residues. Assay: immunoSEQ multiplex PCR; the TCRdb copy retains only in-frame clones and omits some. The profile shows about 160,000 clones, roughly 90% of them singletons. Material for sequencing was PBMCs. The rearrangement uses TRBV27 and TRBJ1-2, with 7 nucleotides matching TRBD1. The clonotype comes from a man aged 18 to 29 in good health and CMV-seropositive. CDR3 sequence reads: CASSLGQNYGYTF. The CDR3 DNA is TGTGCCAGCAGTTTGGGACAGAACTATGGCTACACCTTC.